Listed below are T cell receptor beta chains from one sample, sequenced in a study of beta chain features in type 1 diabetes. The repertoire was sequenced with immunoSEQ multiplex PCR; TCRdb's copy has only in-frame clones and lacks some. This sample carries around 250,000 clones, around 25% of them seen once, and the ten largest clones take roughly 0.013%. Sequenced material: naive CD4+ T cells from blood. The source of these receptors is a woman in her twenties or thirties with type 1 diabetes. Both conserved end residues are part of each CDR3. D genes are given only for firm matches. Rows may omit the clone size; those that give it use once, few, many or a size class.

clone_size: NA; d_call: NA; j_call: TRBJ1-1; v_call: TRBV19; cdr3_aa: CASTRTAMNTEAFF; cdr3_nt: TGTGCCAGTACCCGGACAGCAATGAACACTGAAGCTTTCTTT
clone_size: NA; d_call: TRBD1; j_call: TRBJ2-1; v_call: TRBV15; cdr3_aa: CATSGRDRGHSNEQFF; cdr3_nt: TGTGCCACCAGCGGGAGGGACAGGGGGCACTCAAATGAGCAGTTCTTC
clone_size: NA; d_call: NA; j_call: TRBJ2-3; v_call: TRBV30; cdr3_aa: CAWDPIQGADTQYF; cdr3_nt: TGTGCCTGGGACCCAATACAGGGTGCAGATACGCAGTATTTT
clone_size: NA; d_call: NA; j_call: TRBJ2-5; v_call: TRBV11-2; cdr3_aa: CASSLGQEETQYF; cdr3_nt: TGTGCCAGCAGCTTAGGACAAGAAGAGACCCAGTACTTC
clone_size: NA; d_call: NA; j_call: TRBJ2-4; v_call: TRBV27; cdr3_aa: CASSLSFGSRNIQYF; cdr3_nt: TGTGCCAGCAGTTTATCGTTCGGGTCCCGAAACATTCAGTACTTC
clone_size: NA; d_call: TRBD1; j_call: TRBJ1-1; v_call: TRBV9; cdr3_aa: CASSAGGNTEAFF; cdr3_nt: TGTGCCAGCAGCGCAGGGGGGAACACTGAAGCTTTCTTT
clone_size: NA; d_call: TRBD2; j_call: TRBJ2-1; v_call: TRBV14; cdr3_aa: CASSQQTSGNDNEQFF; cdr3_nt: TGTGCCAGCAGCCAACAGACTAGCGGGAACGACAATGAGCAGTTCTTC
clone_size: NA; d_call: NA; j_call: TRBJ2-4; v_call: TRBV14; cdr3_aa: CASSRAGNIQYF; cdr3_nt: TGTGCCAGCAGCCGGGCAGGAAACATTCAGTACTTC
clone_size: NA; d_call: TRBD2; j_call: TRBJ2-2; v_call: TRBV27; cdr3_aa: CASSSVRSSGTGELFF; cdr3_nt: TGTGCCAGCAGTTCCGTGCGGTCTAGCGGAACCGGGGAGCTGTTTTTT
clone_size: NA; d_call: TRBD1; j_call: TRBJ2-7; v_call: TRBV7-9; cdr3_aa: CASSSRGPGYEQYF; cdr3_nt: TGTGCCAGCAGCTCCAGGGGGCCGGGCTACGAGCAGTACTTC
clone_size: NA; d_call: NA; j_call: TRBJ2-5; v_call: TRBV27; cdr3_aa: CASSPSHGAQETQYF; cdr3_nt: TGTGCCAGCAGTCCAAGTCACGGTGCCCAAGAGACCCAGTACTTC
clone_size: NA; d_call: TRBD2; j_call: TRBJ2-7; v_call: TRBV28; cdr3_aa: CASSLRRLALYYEQYF; cdr3_nt: TGTGCCAGCAGTTTACGGAGACTAGCGCTTTACTACGAGCAGTACTTC
clone_size: NA; d_call: NA; j_call: TRBJ2-3; v_call: TRBV2; cdr3_aa: CASSAEGTDTQYF; cdr3_nt: TGTGCCAGCAGTGCGGAGGGGACAGATACGCAGTATTTT
clone_size: NA; d_call: NA; j_call: TRBJ2-7; v_call: TRBV6-5; cdr3_aa: CASSYSASKRYF; cdr3_nt: TGTGCCAGCAGTTACTCTGCTAGCAAGCGGTACTTC
clone_size: NA; d_call: TRBD1; j_call: TRBJ1-3; v_call: TRBV29-1; cdr3_aa: CSGGTGIGNTIYF; cdr3_nt: TGCAGCGGCGGGACAGGGATTGGAAACACCATATATTTT
clone_size: NA; d_call: NA; j_call: TRBJ2-5; v_call: TRBV27; cdr3_aa: CASSLHYGSSGETQYF; cdr3_nt: TGTGCCAGCAGTTTGCACTACGGGAGTTCGGGAGAGACCCAGTACTTC
clone_size: few; d_call: TRBD2; j_call: TRBJ2-7; v_call: TRBV7-2; cdr3_aa: CASSWVGGPQYF; cdr3_nt: TGTGCCAGCAGCTGGGTGGGAGGGCCGCAATACTTC
clone_size: NA; d_call: NA; j_call: TRBJ2-7; v_call: TRBV5-4; cdr3_aa: CASSLGGQTLSYEQYF; cdr3_nt: TGTGCCAGCAGCTTGGGAGGGCAGACCCTCTCCTACGAGCAGTACTTC
clone_size: once; d_call: NA; j_call: TRBJ2-5; v_call: TRBV5-1; cdr3_aa: CASSLLVAGETQYF; cdr3_nt: TGCGCCAGCAGCTTGTTGGTAGCTGGAGAGACCCAGTACTTC
clone_size: few; d_call: NA; j_call: TRBJ1-1; v_call: TRBV30; cdr3_aa: CAWTELESTEAFF; cdr3_nt: TGTGCCTGGACAGAGTTGGAGTCCACTGAAGCTTTCTTT
clone_size: NA; d_call: NA; j_call: TRBJ2-3; v_call: TRBV5-1; cdr3_aa: CASSLGSAGPDTQYF; cdr3_nt: TGCGCCAGCAGCTTGGGATCTGCGGGCCCAGATACGCAGTATTTT
clone_size: few; d_call: NA; j_call: TRBJ2-1; v_call: TRBV27; cdr3_aa: CASSLSSVNEQFF; cdr3_nt: TGTGCCAGCAGTTTGTCTAGCGTCAATGAGCAGTTCTTC
clone_size: NA; d_call: NA; j_call: TRBJ1-1; v_call: TRBV28; cdr3_aa: CASSLVAGAEAFF; cdr3_nt: TGTGCCAGCAGTTTAGTAGCGGGCGCTGAAGCTTTCTTT
clone_size: NA; d_call: TRBD2; j_call: TRBJ2-7; v_call: TRBV6-5; cdr3_aa: CASSYPQAGGGYEQYF; cdr3_nt: TGTGCCAGCAGTTACCCCCAAGCGGGAGGAGGGTACGAGCAGTACTTC
clone_size: NA; d_call: NA; j_call: TRBJ1-4; v_call: TRBV18; cdr3_aa: CASSPPGFNEKLFF; cdr3_nt: TGTGCCAGCTCACCGCCAGGATTCAATGAAAAACTGTTTTTT
clone_size: NA; d_call: TRBD1; j_call: TRBJ1-5; v_call: TRBV30; cdr3_aa: CAWNRGRDQPQHF; cdr3_nt: TGTGCCTGGAACAGGGGGCGGGATCAGCCCCAGCATTTT
clone_size: NA; d_call: TRBD1; j_call: TRBJ1-2; v_call: TRBV29-1; cdr3_aa: CSVQGQAKNYGYTF; cdr3_nt: TGCAGCGTACAGGGACAGGCCAAGAACTATGGCTACACCTTC
clone_size: NA; d_call: NA; j_call: TRBJ1-2; v_call: TRBV23-1; cdr3_aa: CASRQHRAGYTF; cdr3_nt: TGCGCCAGCAGGCAACACAGGGCTGGCTACACCTTC
clone_size: NA; d_call: TRBD1; j_call: TRBJ1-4; v_call: TRBV25-1; cdr3_aa: CASSVTGSNEKLFF; cdr3_nt: TGTGCCAGCAGTGTGACAGGGAGTAATGAAAAACTGTTTTTT
clone_size: NA; d_call: NA; j_call: TRBJ1-1; v_call: TRBV5-1; cdr3_aa: CASSFSTENTEAFF; cdr3_nt: TGCGCCAGCAGCTTTTCTACAGAGAACACTGAAGCTTTCTTT
clone_size: NA; d_call: NA; j_call: TRBJ1-5; v_call: TRBV19; cdr3_aa: CASKPQELVGQPQHF; cdr3_nt: TGTGCCAGTAAACCACAGGAGCTGGTGGGTCAGCCCCAGCATTTT
clone_size: few; d_call: NA; j_call: TRBJ2-5; v_call: TRBV7-7; cdr3_aa: CASSAGETQYF; cdr3_nt: TGTGCTAGCAGCGCCGGGGAGACCCAGTACTTC
clone_size: NA; d_call: TRBD1; j_call: TRBJ2-7; v_call: TRBV29-1; cdr3_aa: CSVEGAGGSRYEQYF; cdr3_nt: TGCAGCGTTGAAGGGGCAGGGGGCAGTCGGTACGAGCAGTACTTC
clone_size: few; d_call: NA; j_call: TRBJ2-5; v_call: TRBV5-6; cdr3_aa: CASSLAQGVLETQYF; cdr3_nt: TGTGCCAGCAGCTTGGCTCAGGGTGTGTTGGAGACCCAGTACTTC
clone_size: few; d_call: NA; j_call: TRBJ2-1; v_call: TRBV19; cdr3_aa: CASRISTGTRYEQFF; cdr3_nt: TGTGCCAGTAGAATATCGACAGGGACTCGGTATGAGCAGTTCTTC